The sequence of this T cell receptor (beta chain) was determined in a study of cytomegalovirus exposure and HLA in healthy donors. As for this clone: The antigen remains unidentified.

V was clipped by 6 bases and J by 5 bases; unmatched bases: 7. The CDR3 is 15 amino acids. Germline values: CDR1 SGHDN, CDR2 FVKESK. PCR used 60 Vbeta primers and 13 Jbeta primers. TCRdb's table, derived via immunoSEQ multiplex PCR, lists solely in-frame clones and lacks some. This table has 130,000 to 150,000 clones, over 70% appearing once. The study's findings and limits: The classifier reportedly diagnosed cytomegalovirus status with high specificity and sensitivity. Later analysis identified several of the most significant clusters that appeared linked to common viral pathogens.

The sample taken for sequencing was PBMCs. The chain has TRBV14 and TRBJ2-2; 9 bases map to TRBD1. This clonotype originated in a male donor in good health and CMV-seronegative. Written as DNA, the CDR3 is TGTGCCAGCAGTCCCCGGACAGGGGCAACCGGGGAGCTGTTTTTT. Translating it yields CASSPRTGATGELFF.